This T cell receptor beta chain comes out of a study of blood T cell repertoires in COVID-19 (dated by TCRdb to about 2020). With respect to the entire study: Samples covering the acute and convalescent phases of COVID-19 were provided by collaborators in the United States, Italy and Spain. Samples were obtained from the ongoing ImmuneRACE study (first 160 participants) and from 1,000 to 1,500 subjects provided by 6 global collaborators. The sample metadata nearly always contained a de-identified subject ID, COVID-19 status, age in years and sex. Deeply sampled blood TCRbeta repertoires from subjects exposed to, actively infected with, or recovered from COVID-19 were included in the dataset. The repertoires were released in a freely available public database intended as a resource for research on the immune response to SARS-CoV-2. Where HLA class I and class II types were available, the types were taken from metadata supplied by the sample provider, not from assay-based typing. The prospective study material was composed of cDNA or gDNA derived from T cells, B-cell-depleted T cells, or PBMCs.

Participants in the prospective study were aged roughly 18 to 95 years, lived in 24 United States geographic areas, and enrolled through a virtual design. In the prospective study, participants were assigned to cohorts based on the clinical history participants reported in a screening survey and a study questionnaire. Recovered participants in ImmuneRACE Cohort 3 were defined by two consecutive negative NP/OP PCR tests, clearance by a healthcare professional, or resolution of symptoms. Each participant in the prospective study had whole blood, serum and a nasopharyngeal or oropharyngeal swab collected by mobile phlebotomists. Prospective study participants could optionally give additional blood draws and questionnaires over an approximately two-month period. Blood samples from the prospective study were shipped frozen or at room temperature prior to DNA extraction. TCRbeta CDR3 regions were amplified from genomic DNA using the immunoSEQ Assay, a bias-controlled multiplex PCR. Per the original workflow: The number of nucleated cells in each sample was estimated by amplification of reference gene primers within the assay. To quantify the absolute abundance of each unique TCRbeta CDR3 rearrangement, sequence reads were collapsed and filtered. For each sample, productive Simpson clonality was calculated as the square root of Simpson's diversity index across productive rearrangements. In TCRdb, the immuneACCESS table is reduced to in-frame sequences with V and J assigned. These tables do not hold every clone; where another copy was compared, an unresolved V gene accounts for under half, and the others remain unexplained. The V and J calls and clone size are taken from that table; D and trimming were inferred from the DNA. The sample contains 400,000 or so clones, 80% to 90% of them found a single time. Around 1.1% of the sample rests with the top ten.

Taken from the germline V gene, the CDR1 and CDR2 loops are MNHEY and SVGAGI. Its CDR3 holds 15 amino acids, cysteine through phenylalanine. The read is trimmed to its CDR3 DNA, 45 bases read in frame from base 1. Germline trimming amounts to 4 bases on V and 4 bases on J, with 6 as the count of junction bases outside the gene matches. The research as a whole found: Clinical and demographic metadata were provided uncurated, with the amount varying by source and participant.

Points on this clone: Its antigen specificity is not known. Base quality data are lacking; no much larger clone is found one base away.

The sample comprised PBMCs or T cells enriched from blood (not recorded which). The receptor was derived from a man aged 25-45 years who had recovered from COVID-19. The rearrangement combines TRBV6-5 with TRBJ1-2; TRBD1 fits 10 bases in the junction. CDR3 sequence: CASSSQGQGSYGYTF. In nucleotides, the sequence is TGTGCCAGCAGTTCCCAGGGACAGGGGTCCTATGGCTACACCTTC.